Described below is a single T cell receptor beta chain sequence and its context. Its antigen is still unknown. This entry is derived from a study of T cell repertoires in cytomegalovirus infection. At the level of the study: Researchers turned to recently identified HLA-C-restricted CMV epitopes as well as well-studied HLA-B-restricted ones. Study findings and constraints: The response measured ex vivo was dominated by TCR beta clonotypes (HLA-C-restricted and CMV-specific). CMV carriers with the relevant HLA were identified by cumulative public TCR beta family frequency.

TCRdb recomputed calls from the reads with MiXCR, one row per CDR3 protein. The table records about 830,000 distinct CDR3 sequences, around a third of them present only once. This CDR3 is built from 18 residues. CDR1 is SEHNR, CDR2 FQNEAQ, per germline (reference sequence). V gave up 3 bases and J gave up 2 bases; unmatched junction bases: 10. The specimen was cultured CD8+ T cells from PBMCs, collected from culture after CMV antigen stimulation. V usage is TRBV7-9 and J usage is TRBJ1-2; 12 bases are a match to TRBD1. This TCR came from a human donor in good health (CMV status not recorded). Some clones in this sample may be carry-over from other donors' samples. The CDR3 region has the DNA TGTGCCAGCAGCTTCCGCCCGGGACAGGGGGCGGGGAACTATGGCTACACCTTC. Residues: CASSFRPGQGAGNYGYTF.